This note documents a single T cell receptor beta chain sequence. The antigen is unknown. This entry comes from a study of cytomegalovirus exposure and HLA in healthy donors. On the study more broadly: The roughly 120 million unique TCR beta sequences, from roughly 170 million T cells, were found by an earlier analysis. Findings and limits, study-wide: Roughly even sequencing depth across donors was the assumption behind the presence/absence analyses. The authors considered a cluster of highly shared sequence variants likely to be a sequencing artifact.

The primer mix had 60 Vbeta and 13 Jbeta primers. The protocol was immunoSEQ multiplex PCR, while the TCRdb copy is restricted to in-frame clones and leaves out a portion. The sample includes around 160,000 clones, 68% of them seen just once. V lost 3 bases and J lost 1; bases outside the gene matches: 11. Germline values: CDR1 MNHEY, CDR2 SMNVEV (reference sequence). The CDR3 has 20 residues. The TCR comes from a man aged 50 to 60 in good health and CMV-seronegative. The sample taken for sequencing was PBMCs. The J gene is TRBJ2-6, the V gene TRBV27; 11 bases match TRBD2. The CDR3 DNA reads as TGTGCCAGCAGTTTCACTCGACTAGCGGGGACTCCGTCTGGGGCCAACGTCCTGACTTTC. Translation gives CASSFTRLAGTPSGANVLTF.